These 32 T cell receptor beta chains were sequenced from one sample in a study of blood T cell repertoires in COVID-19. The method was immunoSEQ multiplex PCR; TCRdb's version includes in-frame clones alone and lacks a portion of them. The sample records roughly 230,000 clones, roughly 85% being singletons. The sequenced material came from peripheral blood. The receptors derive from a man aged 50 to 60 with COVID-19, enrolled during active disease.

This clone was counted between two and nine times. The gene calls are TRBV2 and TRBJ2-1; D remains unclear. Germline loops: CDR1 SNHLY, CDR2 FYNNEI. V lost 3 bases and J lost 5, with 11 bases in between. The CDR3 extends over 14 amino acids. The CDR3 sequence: CASSESTLNNEQFF. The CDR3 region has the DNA TGTGCCAGCAGTGAGAGCACTCTAAACAATGAGCAGTTCTTC. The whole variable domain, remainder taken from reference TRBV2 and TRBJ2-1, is EPEVTQTPSHQVTQMGQEVILRCVPISNHLYFYWYRQILGQKVEFLVSFYNNEISEKSEIFDDQFSVERPDGSNFTLKIRSTKLEDSAMYFCASSESTLNNEQFFGPGTRLTVL.

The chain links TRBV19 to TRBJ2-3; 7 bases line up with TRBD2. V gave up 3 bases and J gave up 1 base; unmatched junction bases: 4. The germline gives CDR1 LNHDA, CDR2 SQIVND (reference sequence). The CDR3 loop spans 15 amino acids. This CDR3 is CASSIEGRGTDTQYF. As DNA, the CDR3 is TGTGCCAGTAGTATCGAGGGGAGGGGCACAGATACGCAGTATTTT.

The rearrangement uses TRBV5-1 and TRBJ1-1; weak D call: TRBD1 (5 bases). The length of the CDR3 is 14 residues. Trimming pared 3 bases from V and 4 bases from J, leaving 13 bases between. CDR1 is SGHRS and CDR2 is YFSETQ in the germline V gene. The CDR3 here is CASSSGAGVTEAFF. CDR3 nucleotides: TGCGCCAGCAGCTCTGGAGCGGGGGTCACTGAAGCTTTCTTT.

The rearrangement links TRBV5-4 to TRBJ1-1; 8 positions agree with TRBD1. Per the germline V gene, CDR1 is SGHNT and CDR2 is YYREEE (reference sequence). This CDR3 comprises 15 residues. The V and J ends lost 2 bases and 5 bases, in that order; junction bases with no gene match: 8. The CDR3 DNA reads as TGTGCCAGCAGCTTCCGCAGGGGGCGGGGGACTGAAGCTTTCTTT. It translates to CASSFRRGRGTEAFF.

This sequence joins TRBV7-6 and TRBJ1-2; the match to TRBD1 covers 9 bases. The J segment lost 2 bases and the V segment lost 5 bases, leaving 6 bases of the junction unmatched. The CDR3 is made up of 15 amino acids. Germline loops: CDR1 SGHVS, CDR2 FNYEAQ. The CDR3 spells CASSRPGQGNYGYTF. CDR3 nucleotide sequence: TGTGCCAGCAGCAGGCCGGGACAGGGAAACTATGGCTACACCTTC.

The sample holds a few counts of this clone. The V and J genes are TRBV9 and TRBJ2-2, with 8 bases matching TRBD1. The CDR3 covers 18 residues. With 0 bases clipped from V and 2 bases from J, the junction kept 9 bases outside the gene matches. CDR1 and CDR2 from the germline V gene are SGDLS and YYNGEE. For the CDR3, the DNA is TGTGCCAGCAGCGTAGCCACCGGGACAGGAGGTAACACCGGGGAGCTGTTTTTT. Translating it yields CASSVATGTGGNTGELFF. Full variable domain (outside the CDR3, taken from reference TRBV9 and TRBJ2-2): DSGVTQTPKHLITATGQRVTLRCSPRSGDLSVYWYQQSLDQGLQFLIQYYNGEERAKGNILERFSAQQFPDLHSELNLSSLELGDSALYFCASSVATGTGGNTGELFFGEGSRLTVL.

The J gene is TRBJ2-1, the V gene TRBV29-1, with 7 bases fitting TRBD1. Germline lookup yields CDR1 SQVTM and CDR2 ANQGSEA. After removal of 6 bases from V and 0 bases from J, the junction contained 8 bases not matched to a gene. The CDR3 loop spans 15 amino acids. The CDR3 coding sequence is TGCAGCGTGTCCGGACAGGAGAGCTCCTACAATGAGCAGTTCTTC. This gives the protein CSVSGQESSYNEQFF.

The CDR3 spells CASSPGTGGVYGYTF. Written as DNA, the CDR3 is TGTGCCAGCAGCCCTGGGACAGGGGGCGTCTATGGCTACACCTTC. V gene TRBV9 combines with J gene TRBJ1-2, with 12 bases that match TRBD1. After removal of 4 bases from V and 4 bases from J, the junction contained 5 bases not matched to a gene. This CDR3 comprises 15 residues. In germline, CDR1 is SGDLS, CDR2 YYNGEE.

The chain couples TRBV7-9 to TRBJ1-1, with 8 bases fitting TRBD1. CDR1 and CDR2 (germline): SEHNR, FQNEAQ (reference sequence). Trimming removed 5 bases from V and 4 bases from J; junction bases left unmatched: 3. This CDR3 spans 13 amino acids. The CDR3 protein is CASSAQGGTEAFF. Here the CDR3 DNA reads TGTGCCAGCAGCGCACAGGGGGGCACTGAAGCTTTCTTT.

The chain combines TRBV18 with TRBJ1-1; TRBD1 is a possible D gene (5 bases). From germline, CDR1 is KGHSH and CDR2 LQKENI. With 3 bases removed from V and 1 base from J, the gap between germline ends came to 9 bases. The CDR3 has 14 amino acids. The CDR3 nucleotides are TGTGCCAGCTCACCCATGACAGAGAACACTGAAGCTTTCTTT. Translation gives CASSPMTENTEAFF.

The CDR3 DNA follows: TGTGCCAGCTCACCACCGACAACCGGGGAGCTGTTTTTT. Translating gives CASSPPTTGELFF. The chain employs TRBV18 and TRBJ2-2; no firm D call. The length of the CDR3 is 13 residues. The ends were cut back, 0 bases at V and 5 bases at J, with 4 bases in the middle. Per germline, CDR1 KGHSH and CDR2 LQKENI. The variable domain in full, completed from reference TRBV18 and TRBJ2-2, reads NAGVMQNPRHLVRRRGQEARLRCSPMKGHSHVYWYRQLPEEGLKFMVYLQKENIIDESGMPKERFSAEFPKEGPSILRIQQVVRGDSAAYFCASSPPTTGELFFGEGSRLTVL.

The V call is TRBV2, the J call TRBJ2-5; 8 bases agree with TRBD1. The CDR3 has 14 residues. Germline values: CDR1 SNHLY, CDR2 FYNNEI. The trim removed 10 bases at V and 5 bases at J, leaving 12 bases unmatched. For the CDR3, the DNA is TGTGCCACCCAGGCAGGGGGCTATCGGGAGACCCAGTACTTC. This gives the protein CATQAGGYRETQYF. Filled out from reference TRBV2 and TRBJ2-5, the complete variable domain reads EPEVTQTPSHQVTQMGQEVILRCVPISNHLYFYWYRQILGQKVEFLVSFYNNEISEKSEIFDDQFSVERPDGSNFTLKIRSTKLEDSAMYFCATQAGGYRETQYFGPGTRLLVL.

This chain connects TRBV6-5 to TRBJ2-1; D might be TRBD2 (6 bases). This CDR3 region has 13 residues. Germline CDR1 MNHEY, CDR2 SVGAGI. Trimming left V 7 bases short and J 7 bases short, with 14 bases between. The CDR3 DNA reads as TGTGCCAGCAAGAACCGGGACTTGAATGAGCAGTTCTTC. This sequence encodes CASKNRDLNEQFF.

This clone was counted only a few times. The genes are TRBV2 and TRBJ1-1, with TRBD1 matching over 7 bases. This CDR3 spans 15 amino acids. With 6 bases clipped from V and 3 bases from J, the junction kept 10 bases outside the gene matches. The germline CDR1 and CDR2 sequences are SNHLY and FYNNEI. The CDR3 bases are TGTGCCAGCAGCGGCCCGACAGGGTTTCACACTGAAGCTTTCTTT. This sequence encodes CASSGPTGFHTEAFF.

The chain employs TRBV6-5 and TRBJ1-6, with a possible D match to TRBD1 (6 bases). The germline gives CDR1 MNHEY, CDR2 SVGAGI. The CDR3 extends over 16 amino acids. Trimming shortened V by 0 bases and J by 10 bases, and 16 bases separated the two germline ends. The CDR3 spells CASSYSDSGVGSPLHF. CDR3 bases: TGTGCCAGCAGTTACTCGGACTCAGGGGTCGGGTCACCCCTCCACTTT.

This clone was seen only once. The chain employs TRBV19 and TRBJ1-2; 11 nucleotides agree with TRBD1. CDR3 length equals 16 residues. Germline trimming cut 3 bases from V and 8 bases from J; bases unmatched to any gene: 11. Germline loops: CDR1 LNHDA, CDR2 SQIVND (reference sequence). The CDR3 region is CASSISAGQGGRGYTF. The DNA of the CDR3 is TGTGCCAGTAGTATTTCTGCGGGACAGGGGGGACGAGGCTACACCTTC.

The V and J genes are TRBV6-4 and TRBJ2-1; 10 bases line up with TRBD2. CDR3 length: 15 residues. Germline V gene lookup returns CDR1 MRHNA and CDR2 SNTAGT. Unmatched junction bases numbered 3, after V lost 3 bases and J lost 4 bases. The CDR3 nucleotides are TGTGCCAGCAGTGATGGTAGCGGGGGGTACAATGAGCAGTTCTTC. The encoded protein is CASSDGSGGYNEQFF.

In nucleotides, the CDR3 is TGTGCCAGCAATGGACAGGGATATTCACCCCTCCACTTT. Its translation is CASNGQGYSPLHF. The V call is TRBV28, the J call TRBJ1-6, with 8 bases matching TRBD1. Germline CDR1 MDHEN, CDR2 SYDVKM. V shed 7 bases and J 8 bases; nucleotides not matched to a gene: 4. There are 13 residues in the CDR3.

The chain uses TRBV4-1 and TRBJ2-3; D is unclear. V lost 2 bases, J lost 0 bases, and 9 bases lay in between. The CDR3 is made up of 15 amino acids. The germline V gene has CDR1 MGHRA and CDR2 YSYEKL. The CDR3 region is CASSQPPGSTDTQYF. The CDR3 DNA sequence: TGCGCCAGCAGCCAACCTCCGGGTAGCACAGATACGCAGTATTTT.

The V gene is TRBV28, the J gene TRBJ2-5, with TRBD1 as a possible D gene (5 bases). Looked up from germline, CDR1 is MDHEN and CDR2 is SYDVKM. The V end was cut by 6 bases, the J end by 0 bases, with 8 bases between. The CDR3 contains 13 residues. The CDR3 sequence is CASRQTDQETQYF. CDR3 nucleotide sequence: TGTGCCAGCAGGCAGACAGACCAAGAGACCCAGTACTTC.

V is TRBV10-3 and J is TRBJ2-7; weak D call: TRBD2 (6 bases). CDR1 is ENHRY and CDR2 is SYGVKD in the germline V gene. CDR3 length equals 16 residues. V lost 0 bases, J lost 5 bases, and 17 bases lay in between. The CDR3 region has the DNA TGTGCCATCAGTGAGTCGAATCTGGGGGGAGGCAACGAGCAGTACTTC. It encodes CAISESNLGGGNEQYF.

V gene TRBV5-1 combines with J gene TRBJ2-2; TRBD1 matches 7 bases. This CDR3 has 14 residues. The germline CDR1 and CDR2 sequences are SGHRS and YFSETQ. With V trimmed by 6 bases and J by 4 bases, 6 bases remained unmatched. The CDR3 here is CASIGAGGTGELFF. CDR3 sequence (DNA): TGCGCCAGCATAGGGGCAGGGGGCACCGGGGAGCTGTTTTTT.

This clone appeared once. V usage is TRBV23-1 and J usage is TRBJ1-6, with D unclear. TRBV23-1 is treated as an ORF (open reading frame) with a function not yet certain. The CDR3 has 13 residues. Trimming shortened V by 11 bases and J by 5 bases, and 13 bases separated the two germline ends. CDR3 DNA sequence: TGCGCCCCCGTCCTAATCCATAATTCACCCCTCCACTTT. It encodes CAPVLIHNSPLHF.

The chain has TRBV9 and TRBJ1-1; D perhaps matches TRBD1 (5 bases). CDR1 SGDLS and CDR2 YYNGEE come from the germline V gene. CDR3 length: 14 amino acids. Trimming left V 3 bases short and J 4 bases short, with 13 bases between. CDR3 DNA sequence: TGTGCCAGCAGCGCGATACCGGACACCACTGAAGCTTTCTTT. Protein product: CASSAIPDTTEAFF.

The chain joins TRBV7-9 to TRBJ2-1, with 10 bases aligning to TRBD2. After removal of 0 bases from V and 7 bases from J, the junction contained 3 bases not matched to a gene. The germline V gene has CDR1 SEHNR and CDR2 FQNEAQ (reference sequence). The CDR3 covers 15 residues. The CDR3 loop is CASSLASGGANEQFF. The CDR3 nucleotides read TGTGCCAGCAGCTTAGCCAGCGGGGGGGCAAATGAGCAGTTCTTC. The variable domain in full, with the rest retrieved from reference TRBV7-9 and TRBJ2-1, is DTGVSQNPRHKITKRGQNVTFRCDPISEHNRLYWYRQTLGQGPEFLTYFQNEAQLEKSRLLSDRFSAERPKGSFSTLEIQRTEQGDSAMYLCASSLASGGANEQFFGPGTRLTVL.

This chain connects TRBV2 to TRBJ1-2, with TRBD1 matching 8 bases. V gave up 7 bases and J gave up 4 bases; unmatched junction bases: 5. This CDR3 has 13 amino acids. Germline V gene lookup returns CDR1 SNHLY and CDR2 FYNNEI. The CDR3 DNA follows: TGTGCCAGCAAGCAGGGACAGGCCTATGGCTACACCTTC. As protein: CASKQGQAYGYTF. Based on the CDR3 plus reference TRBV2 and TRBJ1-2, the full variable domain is EPEVTQTPSHQVTQMGQEVILRCVPISNHLYFYWYRQILGQKVEFLVSFYNNEISEKSEIFDDQFSVERPDGSNFTLKIRSTKLEDSAMYFCASKQGQAYGYTFGSGTRLTVV.

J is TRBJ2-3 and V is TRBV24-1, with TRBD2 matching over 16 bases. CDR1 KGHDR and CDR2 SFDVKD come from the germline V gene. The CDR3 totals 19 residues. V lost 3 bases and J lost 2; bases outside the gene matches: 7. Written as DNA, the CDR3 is TGTGCCACCAGTGATCCGGGACTAGCGGGGGGGCGGCCCACAGATACGCAGTATTTT. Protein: CATSDPGLAGGRPTDTQYF.

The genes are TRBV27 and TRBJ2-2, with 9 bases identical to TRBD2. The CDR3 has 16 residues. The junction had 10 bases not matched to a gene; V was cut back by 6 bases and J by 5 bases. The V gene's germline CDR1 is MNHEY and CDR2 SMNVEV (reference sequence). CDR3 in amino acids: CASSVTAGGYTGELFF. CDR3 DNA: TGTGCCAGCAGCGTGACAGCGGGGGGTTATACCGGGGAGCTGTTTTTT.

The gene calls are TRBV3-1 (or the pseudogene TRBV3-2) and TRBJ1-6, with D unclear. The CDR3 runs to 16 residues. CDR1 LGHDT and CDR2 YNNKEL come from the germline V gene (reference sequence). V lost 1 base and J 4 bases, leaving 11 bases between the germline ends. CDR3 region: CASSQARRIYNSPLHF. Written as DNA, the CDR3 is TGTGCCAGCAGCCAAGCTCGCAGGATATATAATTCACCCCTCCACTTT.

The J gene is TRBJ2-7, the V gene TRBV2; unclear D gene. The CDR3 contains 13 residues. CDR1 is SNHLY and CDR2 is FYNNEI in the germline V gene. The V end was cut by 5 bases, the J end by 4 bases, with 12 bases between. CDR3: CASSLSASYEQYF. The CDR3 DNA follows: TGTGCCAGCAGTTTAAGCGCCAGTTACGAGCAGTACTTC.

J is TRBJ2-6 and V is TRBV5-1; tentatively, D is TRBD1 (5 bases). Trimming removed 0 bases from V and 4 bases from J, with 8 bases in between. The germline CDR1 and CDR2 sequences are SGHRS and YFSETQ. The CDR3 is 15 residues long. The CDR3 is CASSLGRAGANVLTF. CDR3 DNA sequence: TGCGCCAGCAGCTTGGGCAGGGCCGGGGCCAACGTCCTGACTTTC.

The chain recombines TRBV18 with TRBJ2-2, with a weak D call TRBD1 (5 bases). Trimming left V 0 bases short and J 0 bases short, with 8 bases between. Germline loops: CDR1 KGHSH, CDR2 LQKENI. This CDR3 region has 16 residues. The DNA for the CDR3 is TGTGCCAGCTCACCACCTCGACAGACGAACACCGGGGAGCTGTTTTTT. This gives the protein CASSPPRQTNTGELFF.